This T cell receptor beta chain stems from a study of cytomegalovirus exposure and HLA in healthy donors. Notes on the study in general: There were some public TCRs occurring in many donors, but most TCR sequences were rare.

V lost 3 bases to trimming and J lost 5 bases, with 16 bases between them. The CDR3 runs 15 residues. In germline, CDR1 is SGHNT, CDR2 YYREEE (reference sequence). Donors consisted of healthy bone marrow donors. Both 60 Vbeta primers and 13 Jbeta primers went into the PCR. Libraries were prepared by immunoSEQ multiplex PCR; TCRdb keeps only in-frame clonotypes and omits some of them. The sample lists approximately 190,000 clones, around 80% seen once, with just over 2% in the top ten. As concerns this clone: Its antigen is currently unknown.

Sequencing used PBMCs. The chain has TRBV5-4 and TRBJ2-3; tentatively, D is TRBD2 (8 bases). This receptor was taken from a young woman in good health and CMV-seropositive. The CDR3 region is CASSWEGAGGDTQYF. The CDR3 nucleotides read TGTGCCAGCAGCTGGGAGGGGGCGGGGGGAGATACGCAGTATTTT.